The present TCR beta chain was sequenced within a study of blood T cell repertoires in COVID-19. CDR3 length equals 15 residues. Trimming cost V 6 bases and J 2 bases; bases outside gene matches: 5. Germline CDR1 and CDR2: SNHLY and FYNNEI. The method was immunoSEQ multiplex PCR; TCRdb's version includes in-frame clones alone and lacks a portion of them. The sample has roughly 40,000 clones; approximately 92% are singletons. There are a few counts of this clone. Input material: peripheral blood. The clonotype originates from a young man with active or convalescent COVID-19. V is TRBV2 and J is TRBJ2-2; 8 nucleotides align to TRBD1. The CDR3 DNA reads TGTGCCAGCAGGGCGACAGGGGAAAACACCGGGGAGCTGTTTTTT. Encoded protein: CASRATGENTGELFF.